This is a list of T cell receptor beta chains from one sample in a study of B cell selection in AIRE deficiency. TCRdb's copy holds only in-frame clones and misses some; the assay was immunoSEQ multiplex PCR. This sample has 20,000 to 25,000 clones, with around nine tenths found just once. The sequenced sample was CD4+CD25+ Tregs sorted from PBMCs. The origin of the receptors is a human donor in good health. CDR3s leave out the opening cysteine and the closing phenylalanine or tryptophan.

V gene	J gene	CDR3 protein
TRBV2	TRBJ1-2	ASTSGFSYT
TRBV6-1	TRBJ2-3	ASSEATPRGVLEDTQY
TRBV28	TRBJ2-2	ASSPVLGEQGQGRTGELF
TRBV6-1	TRBJ1-4	ASSDGTGGGWSEKLF
TRBV11-2	TRBJ1-3	ASSLDRSSGNTIY
TRBV5-4	TRBJ2-2	ASSTGRAGKNTGELF
TRBV19	TRBJ1-1	ASSINTNTEAF
TRBV7-2	TRBJ1-2	ASSLGPSNYGYT
TRBV27	TRBJ2-1	ASSLLPGQGRGSSYNEQF
TRBV11-2	TRBJ1-5	ASSVGTGGVNQPQH
TRBV7-2	TRBJ2-3	ASSLGIHAGTDTQY
TRBV10-3	TRBJ2-3	AISGSGGDTQY
TRBV9	TRBJ2-7	ASSVRQGYEQY
TRBV5-6	TRBJ2-3	ASSSRTSGITDTQY
TRBV30	TRBJ1-1	AWSRPGVEGTEAF
TRBV7-2	TRBJ1-1	ASSTVGGPRNTEAF
TRBV5-1	TRBJ2-5	ASSLEWDVGTQY
TRBV20-1	TRBJ1-1	SSTLGTEAF
TRBV10-2	TRBJ1-2	ASSEWGQSNYGYT
TRBV10-2	TRBJ1-4	ASSGLPNEKLF
TRBV7-9	TRBJ2-1	ASSLRLAGGQISYNEQF
TRBV11-1	TRBJ1-2	ATSPPGHYGYT
TRBV29-1	TRBJ1-1	SVATPIDTEAF
TRBV28	TRBJ1-3	ASRGQGTHTIY
TRBV2	TRBJ2-5	ASRRNPGHQETQY
TRBV5-1	TRBJ1-2	ASSTPGQGSYGYT
TRBV5-1	TRBJ1-5	ASSLDGVSNQPQH
TRBV2	TRBJ2-7	ASRGTGSYEQY
TRBV5-1	TRBJ2-7	ASIQAGQLKSYEQY
TRBV5-4	TRBJ2-1	ASSRGQVSYNEQF
TRBV5-4	TRBJ1-2	ASSFSLRGYT
TRBV6-5	TRBJ1-2	ASSPLDSYGYT
TRBV7-3	TRBJ2-1	ASSPTRGHSGVGSYNEQF
TRBV2	TRBJ1-1	ASRVANTEAF
TRBV6-5	TRBJ1-5	ASSEVQPQH
TRBV28	TRBJ2-3	ASRPGGRWGLEGDTQY
TRBV9	TRBJ2-5	ASSVEPPRPFQETQY
TRBV14	TRBJ1-6	ASSPLRDRDSPLH
TRBV10-2	TRBJ1-6	ASRLSRWGNSNSPLH
TRBV5-1	TRBJ2-5	ASKSSETQY
TRBV14	TRBJ2-3	ASSQATGLAGGGGGAQY
TRBV30	TRBJ2-3	AWSLLAGTDTQY
TRBV5-1	TRBJ2-7	ASSLRGSHDEQY
TRBV30	TRBJ1-6	AWSRGRGDSPLH
TRBV5-1	TRBJ2-3	ASAPGGQRDTQY